These 10 T cell receptor beta chains share one sample of origin, sequenced in a study of cytomegalovirus exposure and HLA in healthy donors. Profiled with immunoSEQ multiplex PCR; TCRdb holds only in-frame clones, not every one. The table lists roughly 250,000 clones, approximately 86% of them singletons. Material for sequencing was PBMCs. The receptor set was obtained from a woman in her thirties in good health and CMV-seropositive.

The chain carries TRBV5-1 and TRBJ1-2, with 9 positions matching TRBD1. CDR1 SGHRS and CDR2 YFSETQ come from the germline V gene. The CDR3 has 16 residues. V shed 4 bases, J shed 7 bases, and the junction held 14 bases outside the gene matches. CDR3 protein: CASSLQPGQGSAGYTF. The CDR3, as DNA: TGCGCCAGCAGCCTACAACCGGGACAGGGTTCTGCTGGCTACACCTTC.

The J gene is TRBJ1-2, the V gene TRBV9; D possibly corresponds to TRBD1 (5 bases). This CDR3 is 15 amino acids long. V was clipped by 1 base and J by 0 bases, with 10 bases between them. Per germline, CDR1 SGDLS and CDR2 YYNGEE. The CDR3 here is CASSVMTATNYGYTF. The DNA of the CDR3 is TGTGCCAGCAGCGTAATGACAGCAACTAACTATGGCTACACCTTC.

The chain recombines TRBV7-8 with TRBJ2-3; 11 bases align to TRBD2. In germline, CDR1 is SGHVS, CDR2 FQNEAQ. The CDR3 is 16 residues long. J lost 3 bases, V lost 3 bases, and 5 bases had no gene match. The chain's CDR3 is CASSLIAGGPTDTQYF. The CDR3 DNA reads TGTGCCAGCAGCTTGATAGCGGGAGGGCCAACAGATACGCAGTATTTT.

V and J are TRBV7-9 and TRBJ1-3; no definite D call. The V end was cut by 3 bases, the J end by 2 bases, with 8 bases between. CDR1 SEHNR and CDR2 FQNEAQ come from the germline V gene (reference sequence). This CDR3 spans 14 amino acids. The CDR3 DNA reads TGTGCCAGCAGCTTCGGAGGCGCTGGAAACACCATATATTTT. Its protein product is CASSFGGAGNTIYF.

The CDR3 region is CASSFETSQYNEQFF. The DNA for the CDR3 is TGCGCCAGCAGCTTTGAGACTAGCCAATACAATGAGCAGTTCTTC. The chain has TRBV5-1 and TRBJ2-1; 7 nucleotides agree with TRBD2. The V gene's germline CDR1 is SGHRS and CDR2 YFSETQ. The CDR3 length is 15 residues. V was pared by 2 bases and J by 4 bases, with 6 bases of the junction left unmatched.

The chain has TRBV5-1 and TRBJ1-5; D gene unclear. From germline, CDR1 is SGHRS and CDR2 YFSETQ. The V gene lost 0 bases and the J gene lost 3 bases, with 13 bases spanning the gap. The CDR3 is 16 residues long. As DNA, the CDR3 is TGCGCCAGCAGCTTGGCGGGAATTGGGAACAATCAGCCCCAGCATTTT. Translated: CASSLAGIGNNQPQHF.

To note about this clone: One end of the junction fails to match germline, which may point to a read error. The genes are TRBV30 and TRBJ2-5; D might be TRBD2 (5 bases). The CDR3 is made up of 12 amino acids. The germline CDR1 and CDR2 sequences are GTSNPN and SVGIG (reference sequence). CDR3 in amino acids: CAWSVSDASTHF. In nucleotides, the CDR3 is TGTGCCTGGAGTGTATCTGACGCTAGCACACACTTC.

V usage is TRBV10-3 and J usage is TRBJ1-3; D uncertain. The CDR3 runs to 15 residues. Per the germline V gene, CDR1 is ENHRY and CDR2 is SYGVKD. Trimming removed 6 bases from V and 4 bases from J, with 16 bases in between. Written as DNA, the CDR3 is TGTGCCATCAGCGGGTTAGGATGGGTAGGAAACACCATATATTTT. Its translation is CAISGLGWVGNTIYF.

The chain employs TRBV7-3 and TRBJ1-1; 9 bases align to TRBD1. This CDR3 is built from 15 residues. The germline V gene has CDR1 SGHTA and CDR2 FQGTGA. J lost 4 bases, V lost 5 bases, and 8 bases had no gene match. The CDR3, as DNA: TGTGCCAGCAGCACAGGACAGGGGATGCTCACTGAAGCTTTCTTT. It yields the protein CASSTGQGMLTEAFF.

The chain recombines TRBV7-9 with TRBJ2-7, with D maybe TRBD1 (5 bases). V lost 3 bases, J lost 1 base, and 7 bases lay in between. CDR3 length equals 13 residues. The germline V gene has CDR1 SEHNR and CDR2 FQNEAQ (reference sequence). The CDR3 loop is CASSFRQSYEQYF. As DNA, the CDR3 is TGTGCCAGCAGCTTTCGACAGTCCTACGAGCAGTACTTC.